This is a list of T cell receptor beta chains from one sample in a study of T cell responses to AZD1222 COVID-19 vaccine. Clones were read by immunoSEQ multiplex PCR, and TCRdb kept only the in-frame ones, dropping some. The sample holds about 93,000 clones, around nine tenths seen once. Sequencing used peripheral blood, obtained on day 0 of MenACWY control vaccination. Receptors originate from an adult in good health. The CDR3 runs from the conserved cysteine through the conserved F or W. A D gene is named only where the DNA matches it firmly. Part of the rows lack a size; the others show once, few, many or a class for expanded clones.

d_call: -; v_call: TRBV27; clone_size: -; j_call: TRBJ1-1; cdr3_aa: CASSYSGAEAFF; cdr3_nt: TGTGCCAGCAGTTACTCTGGCGCTGAAGCTTTCTTT
d_call: TRBD1; v_call: TRBV5-1; clone_size: -; j_call: TRBJ2-7; cdr3_aa: CASSLSRDRDPYF; cdr3_nt: TGCGCCAGCAGCTTGTCCCGGGACAGGGATCCGTACTTC
d_call: -; v_call: TRBV3-1/TRBV3-2; clone_size: -; j_call: TRBJ1-2; cdr3_aa: CASSQDPNGYTF; cdr3_nt: TGTGCCAGCAGCCAAGATCCCAATGGCTACACCTTC
d_call: -; v_call: TRBV15; clone_size: -; j_call: TRBJ1-1; cdr3_aa: CATSRGTAARGTEAFF; cdr3_nt: TGTGCCACCAGCAGGGGGACCGCAGCTAGGGGCACTGAAGCTTTCTTT
d_call: TRBD1; v_call: TRBV5-6; clone_size: few; j_call: TRBJ1-2; cdr3_aa: CASSPGQAYGYTF; cdr3_nt: TGTGCCAGCAGCCCTGGACAGGCCTATGGCTACACCTTC
d_call: TRBD1; v_call: TRBV30; clone_size: -; j_call: TRBJ1-6; cdr3_aa: CAWTPGRGHYNSPLHF; cdr3_nt: TGTGCCTGGACCCCAGGGAGGGGGCACTATAATTCACCCCTCCACTTT
d_call: TRBD1; v_call: TRBV6-5; clone_size: -; j_call: TRBJ1-2; cdr3_aa: CANIDRDYGYTF; cdr3_nt: TGTGCCAACATAGACAGGGACTATGGCTACACCTTC
d_call: -; v_call: TRBV20-1; clone_size: -; j_call: TRBJ2-3; cdr3_aa: CSARETDTQYF; cdr3_nt: TGCAGTGCGAGGGAAACAGATACGCAGTATTTT
d_call: TRBD2; v_call: TRBV6-5; clone_size: -; j_call: TRBJ2-7; cdr3_aa: CAILAGSSGEQYF; cdr3_nt: TGTGCCATCCTAGCGGGGTCCTCCGGCGAGCAGTACTTC
d_call: TRBD1; v_call: TRBV6-2/TRBV6-3; clone_size: once; j_call: TRBJ2-7; cdr3_aa: CASSYSIQQGAEYEQYF; cdr3_nt: TGTGCCAGCAGTTACTCGATTCAGCAGGGGGCAGAGTACGAGCAGTACTTC
d_call: -; v_call: TRBV7-9; clone_size: -; j_call: TRBJ1-2; cdr3_aa: CASTQWPAPNTF; cdr3_nt: TGTGCCAGCACCCAGTGGCCAGCCCCTAACACCTTC
d_call: TRBD1; v_call: TRBV2; clone_size: -; j_call: TRBJ1-4; cdr3_aa: CASNQLQGAREKLFF; cdr3_nt: TGTGCCAGCAATCAACTACAGGGGGCCAGGGAAAAACTGTTTTTT
d_call: -; v_call: TRBV9; clone_size: -; j_call: TRBJ1-1; cdr3_aa: CASSVGTLANTEAFF; cdr3_nt: TGTGCCAGCAGCGTAGGCACCCTCGCTAACACTGAAGCTTTCTTT
d_call: TRBD2; v_call: TRBV19; clone_size: -; j_call: TRBJ2-3; cdr3_aa: CASKDGGAGADTQYF; cdr3_nt: TGTGCCAGTAAGGACGGGGGGGCTGGAGCAGATACGCAGTATTTT
d_call: -; v_call: TRBV14; clone_size: -; j_call: TRBJ2-3; cdr3_aa: CATSIGRDTQYF; cdr3_nt: TGTGCCACCAGTATAGGAAGAGATACGCAGTATTTT
d_call: -; v_call: TRBV7-9; clone_size: -; j_call: TRBJ1-5; cdr3_aa: CASSFELGRAAGWVQPQHF; cdr3_nt: TGTGCCAGCAGCTTCGAATTGGGCAGAGCGGCGGGTTGGGTTCAGCCCCAGCATTTT
d_call: -; v_call: TRBV7-2; clone_size: -; j_call: TRBJ1-6; cdr3_aa: CASSPGQNNSPLHF; cdr3_nt: TGTGCCAGCAGCCCCGGACAGAATAATTCACCCCTCCACTTT
d_call: -; v_call: TRBV5-6; clone_size: once; j_call: TRBJ1-1; cdr3_aa: CASSWGYKNTEAFF; cdr3_nt: TGTGCCAGCAGCTGGGGCTACAAGAACACTGAAGCTTTCTTT
d_call: -; v_call: TRBV19; clone_size: -; j_call: TRBJ1-6; cdr3_aa: CASTSQGSLYNSPLHF; cdr3_nt: TGTGCCAGTACCTCACAGGGCTCCTTGTATAATTCACCCCTCCACTTT
d_call: TRBD2; v_call: TRBV9; clone_size: -; j_call: TRBJ2-1; cdr3_aa: CASSALAGGPHNEQFF; cdr3_nt: TGTGCCAGCAGCGCGCTAGCGGGGGGGCCCCACAATGAGCAGTTCTTC
d_call: TRBD2; v_call: TRBV14; clone_size: once; j_call: TRBJ2-3; cdr3_aa: CASSPLAGGPMETQYF; cdr3_nt: TGTGCCAGCAGCCCCCTAGCGGGGGGCCCAATGGAGACGCAGTATTTT
d_call: -; v_call: TRBV27; clone_size: -; j_call: TRBJ1-2; cdr3_aa: CASSFAGARNYGYTF; cdr3_nt: TGTGCCAGCAGTTTCGCGGGGGCGCGTAACTATGGCTACACCTTC
d_call: -; v_call: TRBV6-5; clone_size: -; j_call: TRBJ2-2; cdr3_aa: CAIETPNTGELFF; cdr3_nt: TGTGCCATTGAGACGCCGAACACCGGGGAGCTGTTTTTT
d_call: -; v_call: TRBV2; clone_size: -; j_call: TRBJ2-5; cdr3_aa: CASSDWETQYF; cdr3_nt: TGTGCCAGCAGTGATTGGGAGACCCAGTACTTC
d_call: -; v_call: TRBV11-3; clone_size: -; j_call: TRBJ1-1; cdr3_aa: CASSLNWGMNTEAFF; cdr3_nt: TGTGCCAGCAGCTTAAATTGGGGTATGAACACTGAAGCTTTCTTT
d_call: TRBD2; v_call: TRBV3-1/TRBV3-2; clone_size: -; j_call: TRBJ2-3; cdr3_aa: CASSQDPGWGAGVTDTQYF; cdr3_nt: TGTGCCAGCAGCCAAGATCCGGGGTGGGGTGCGGGGGTCACAGATACGCAGTATTTT
d_call: -; v_call: TRBV12-3/TRBV12-4; clone_size: -; j_call: TRBJ1-1; cdr3_aa: CASSLTGAFEAFF; cdr3_nt: TGTGCCAGCAGTTTAACGGGGGCCTTTGAAGCTTTCTTT
d_call: -; v_call: TRBV6-2/TRBV6-3; clone_size: -; j_call: TRBJ2-7; cdr3_aa: CASSYARAPEQYF; cdr3_nt: TGTGCCAGCAGTTACGCCAGGGCCCCCGAGCAGTACTTC
d_call: -; v_call: TRBV24-1; clone_size: -; j_call: TRBJ1-2; cdr3_aa: CATSDSEAVFYGYTF; cdr3_nt: TGTGCCACCAGTGACTCGGAGGCAGTCTTCTATGGCTACACCTTC
d_call: -; v_call: TRBV6-9; clone_size: -; j_call: TRBJ1-5; cdr3_aa: CASRELQQKGNQPQHF; cdr3_nt: TGTGCCAGCAGGGAACTCCAGCAAAAGGGCAATCAGCCCCAGCATTTT
d_call: TRBD1; v_call: TRBV19; clone_size: -; j_call: TRBJ1-2; cdr3_aa: CASSRDRNYGYTF; cdr3_nt: TGTGCCAGTAGTAGGGACAGGAACTATGGCTACACCTTC
d_call: -; v_call: TRBV4-3; clone_size: once; j_call: TRBJ2-6; cdr3_aa: CASSQDLGTQPGANVLTF; cdr3_nt: TGCGCCAGCAGCCAAGATCTCGGGACTCAACCTGGGGCCAACGTCCTGACTTTC
d_call: TRBD1; v_call: TRBV20-1; clone_size: -; j_call: TRBJ1-2; cdr3_aa: CSAGDGQAYTF; cdr3_nt: TGCAGTGCTGGGGACGGACAGGCCTACACCTTC
d_call: TRBD1; v_call: TRBV19; clone_size: -; j_call: TRBJ1-6; cdr3_aa: CASSVVQGNNSPLHF; cdr3_nt: TGTGCCAGTAGTGTCGTACAGGGGAATAATTCACCCCTCCACTTT
d_call: TRBD1; v_call: TRBV5-1; clone_size: -; j_call: TRBJ1-2; cdr3_aa: CASSRTGDLGYGYTF; cdr3_nt: TGCGCCAGCAGCCGTACAGGGGACCTCGGCTATGGCTACACCTTC
d_call: -; v_call: TRBV6-6; clone_size: -; j_call: TRBJ2-2; cdr3_aa: CASSYRGELFF; cdr3_nt: TGTGCCAGCAGTTACCGGGGGGAGCTGTTTTTT
d_call: -; v_call: TRBV7-8; clone_size: -; j_call: TRBJ1-6; cdr3_aa: CASSLGTSHNSPLHF; cdr3_nt: TGTGCCAGCAGCTTAGGGACAAGTCATAATTCACCCCTCCACTTT
d_call: -; v_call: TRBV6-5; clone_size: -; j_call: TRBJ1-2; cdr3_aa: CASSSRIGQNYGYTF; cdr3_nt: TGTGCCAGCAGTTCCAGAATTGGCCAAAACTATGGCTACACCTTC
d_call: -; v_call: TRBV6-2/TRBV6-3; clone_size: -; j_call: TRBJ1-5; cdr3_aa: CASSYSNRERQPQHF; cdr3_nt: TGTGCCAGCAGTTACTCTAACAGGGAACGTCAGCCCCAGCATTTT
d_call: -; v_call: TRBV30; clone_size: -; j_call: TRBJ1-1; cdr3_aa: CACFSVAEAFF; cdr3_nt: TGTGCCTGTTTTTCAGTCGCTGAAGCTTTCTTT
d_call: -; v_call: TRBV30; clone_size: -; j_call: TRBJ1-2; cdr3_aa: CALPRDGYGYTF; cdr3_nt: TGTGCCTTGCCTCGGGACGGCTATGGCTACACCTTC
d_call: TRBD2; v_call: TRBV6-2/TRBV6-3; clone_size: -; j_call: TRBJ2-2; cdr3_aa: CASSAIGGGHTGELFF; cdr3_nt: TGTGCCAGCAGTGCAATCGGGGGGGGGCACACCGGGGAGCTGTTTTTT
d_call: -; v_call: TRBV28; clone_size: -; j_call: TRBJ1-5; cdr3_aa: CASSLWRREPSNQPQHF; cdr3_nt: TGTGCCAGCAGTTTATGGAGGCGGGAACCTAGCAATCAGCCCCAGCATTTT
d_call: -; v_call: TRBV28; clone_size: -; j_call: TRBJ2-7; cdr3_aa: CASSLSGTGGVGYF; cdr3_nt: TGTGCCAGCAGTTTATCCGGGACGGGCGGGGTAGGGTACTTC
d_call: -; v_call: TRBV23-1; clone_size: -; j_call: TRBJ1-3; cdr3_aa: CASSPFRVYSGNTIYF; cdr3_nt: TGCGCCAGCAGTCCTTTCCGGGTATACTCTGGAAACACCATATATTTT
d_call: TRBD1; v_call: TRBV9; clone_size: -; j_call: TRBJ1-2; cdr3_aa: CASSTRQGGGGYTF; cdr3_nt: TGTGCCAGCAGCACCCGACAGGGGGGTGGCGGCTACACCTTC
d_call: TRBD1; v_call: TRBV29-1; clone_size: -; j_call: TRBJ1-1; cdr3_aa: CSATGASTEAFF; cdr3_nt: TGCAGCGCCACAGGGGCGAGCACTGAAGCTTTCTTT
d_call: TRBD1; v_call: TRBV5-6; clone_size: -; j_call: TRBJ2-5; cdr3_aa: CASSPISGQGGSETQYF; cdr3_nt: TGTGCCAGCAGCCCGATCTCCGGACAGGGTGGATCGGAGACCCAGTACTTC
d_call: TRBD1; v_call: TRBV3-1/TRBV3-2; clone_size: -; j_call: TRBJ1-2; cdr3_aa: CASSQVGYSQGGGYTF; cdr3_nt: TGTGCCAGCAGCCAAGTAGGATATTCACAGGGGGGTGGCTACACCTTC
d_call: -; v_call: TRBV27; clone_size: few; j_call: TRBJ2-7; cdr3_aa: CASMFEVYEQYF; cdr3_nt: TGTGCCAGCATGTTCGAAGTCTACGAGCAGTACTTC
d_call: -; v_call: TRBV6-2/TRBV6-3; clone_size: -; j_call: TRBJ1-1; cdr3_aa: CASSYSGRGVTEAFF; cdr3_nt: TGTGCCAGCAGTTACTCGGGCCGGGGAGTGACTGAAGCTTTCTTT
d_call: -; v_call: TRBV6-5; clone_size: -; j_call: TRBJ1-2; cdr3_aa: CASNTGIGYGYTF; cdr3_nt: TGTGCCAGCAATACAGGGATTGGTTATGGCTACACCTTC
d_call: -; v_call: TRBV3-1/TRBV3-2; clone_size: -; j_call: TRBJ1-2; cdr3_aa: CASSQEGARGASNYGYTF; cdr3_nt: TGTGCCAGCAGCCAAGAAGGGGCCCGAGGGGCGTCTAACTATGGCTACACCTTC